These 9 T cell receptor beta chains were all obtained from the same sample, sequenced in a study of PD-L1 blockade in urothelial cancer. Measured with immunoSEQ multiplex PCR; TCRdb has only the in-frame clones, and not every one. This sample has 70,000 or so clones; roughly 90% occur once, and the top ten carry more than 3.5%. Documented time point: pretreatment peripheral blood. This sample comprised PBMCs, obtained around atezolizumab (anti-PD-L1) treatment. The receptor set was obtained from a man between 65 and 79 years old with urothelial cancer.

The chain is built from TRBV5-1 and TRBJ2-7, with TRBD1 identical over 7 bases. CDR3 length equals 14 residues. Trimming removed 1 base from V and 3 bases from J; junction bases left unmatched: 4. Germline CDR1 and CDR2: SGHRS and YFSETQ. CDR3 region: CASSLSGTVYEQYF. In nucleotides, the CDR3 is TGCGCCAGCAGCTTGTCCGGGACAGTCTACGAGCAGTACTTC. The whole variable domain, remainder taken from reference TRBV5-1 and TRBJ2-7, is KAGVTQTPRYLIKTRGQQVTLSCSPISGHRSVSWYQQTPGQGLQFLFEYFSETQRNKGNFPGRFSGRQFSNSRSEMNVSTLELGDSALYLCASSLSGTVYEQYFGPGTRLTVT.

The genes are TRBV5-6 and TRBJ2-7; 8 bases match TRBD2. The CDR3 length is 16 residues. Germline CDR1 SGHDT, CDR2 YYEEEE. With V trimmed by 3 bases and J by 0 bases, 8 bases remained unmatched. The CDR3 region has the DNA TGTGCCAGCAGCTCAAAGTTGAGCGGGAGCTCCTACGAGCAGTACTTC. Amino acids: CASSSKLSGSSYEQYF.

The V call is TRBV5-1, the J call TRBJ2-3; TRBD1 matches 7 bases. With V trimmed by 2 bases and J by 2 bases, 11 bases remained unmatched. Germline loops: CDR1 SGHRS, CDR2 YFSETQ. The CDR3 runs 17 residues. The CDR3 DNA reads TGCGCCAGCAGCTTAAGCCCTTCGACAGGGTCCACAGATACGCAGTATTTT. Translated, it gives CASSLSPSTGSTDTQYF.

This clone was recorded only once. J is TRBJ1-1 and V is TRBV28; 8 bases are shared with TRBD1. CDR1 and CDR2 from the germline V gene are MDHEN and SYDVKM. CDR3 length: 15 residues. V lost 5 bases, J lost 5 bases, and 10 bases stayed unmatched. CDR3 in amino acids: CASSPFDRGETEAFF. CDR3 bases: TGTGCCAGCAGTCCCTTTGACAGGGGAGAAACTGAAGCTTTCTTT.

In its sample, this clone ranks as medium-sized. The chain combines TRBV4-2 with TRBJ2-3, with TRBD1 matching 11 bases. J was trimmed by 3 bases and V by 4 bases; bases with no gene match: 3. The V gene's germline CDR1 is LGHNA and CDR2 YNFKEQ. The CDR3 totals 15 residues. The CDR3 DNA sequence: TGTGCCAGCAGCCCGGGACAGGGGGAAACAGATACGCAGTATTTT. This gives the protein CASSPGQGETDTQYF.

The chain uses TRBV11-2 and TRBJ2-1; TRBD2 matches at 10 bases. V dropped 5 bases and J dropped 4; count of bases not matched to a gene: 8. CDR1 and CDR2 (germline): SGHAT, FQNNGV. This CDR3 is 16 amino acids long. The CDR3 DNA follows: TGTGCCAGCAGCCCAGGACTAGCGGAAAAGTACAATGAGCAGTTCTTC. It codes for CASSPGLAEKYNEQFF.

V usage is TRBV19 and J usage is TRBJ1-5, with 12 bases identical to TRBD1. Trimming took 4 bases from V and 7 from J; bases not matched to a gene: 17. The germline CDR1 and CDR2 sequences are LNHDA and SQIVND (reference sequence). The CDR3 loop spans 19 amino acids. CDR3 region: CASSTRNSGTGGTRQPQHF. The CDR3, as DNA: TGTGCCAGTAGTACACGCAATTCCGGGACAGGGGGCACCCGACAGCCCCAGCATTTT.

This chain uses TRBV18 with TRBJ2-3, with TRBD2 matching 7 bases. Germline-derived CDR1 and CDR2 are KGHSH and LQKENI. The CDR3 spans 15 residues. The J segment lost 2 bases and the V segment lost 0 bases, leaving 2 bases of the junction unmatched. The DNA for the CDR3 is TGTGCCAGCTCACCACCGGGAGGGACCACAGATACGCAGTATTTT. Its translation is CASSPPGGTTDTQYF.

The V gene is TRBV12-5, the J gene TRBJ2-3; no firm D call. Germline V gives CDR1 LGHNT, CDR2 FRNRAP. The length of the CDR3 is 18 residues. The germline V and J ends were trimmed by 0 bases and 0 bases, with 16 bases remaining between them. DNA for the CDR3: TGTGCTAGTGGTTTGGTAGCTTTCCGAGCGTCTAGCACAGATACGCAGTATTTT. Translation gives CASGLVAFRASSTDTQYF.